Only a few counts were recorded for the clone carrying this TCR beta chain. The antigen remains undetermined. The data were obtained in a study of cytomegalovirus exposure and HLA in healthy donors. The study sampled nominally healthy donors, though unrecorded immune exposures were likely. The study, taken as a whole, reports: Across donors, presence/absence analyses took sequencing depth to be roughly uniform.

Germline lookup yields CDR1 MNHEY and CDR2 SVGAGI. Trimming took 0 bases from V and 12 from J; bases not matched to a gene: 10. This CDR3 spans 15 amino acids. The PCR was carried out with 60 Vbeta primers and 13 Jbeta primers. TCRdb's table, derived via immunoSEQ multiplex PCR, lists solely in-frame clones and lacks some. The data hold approximately 160,000 clones, with around 75% observed a single time. This TCR came from a woman aged 45-59 years in good health and CMV-seropositive. Material for sequencing was PBMCs. V gene TRBV6-5 combines with J gene TRBJ1-5, with TRBD1 matching 8 bases. The DNA of the CDR3 is TGTGCCAGCAGTTACTCTGGACAGGGAGGGACGGACCAGCATTTT. Translating it yields CASSYSGQGGTDQHF.